The 23 T cell receptor beta chains listed next were all sequenced from one sample in a study of regulatory T cells in long-lasting Graves disease. Time point specified: persistent/refractory GD, antithyroid drugs over 5 years with positive TRAb. PBMC RNA was the source of the TCR library. Construction of TCR beta libraries relied on iRepertoire HTBI primers and on Arm-PCR targeting CDR3 regions. TCRdb independently ran MiXCR on the multiplex PCR reads; one entry per CDR3 protein. The table records about 470,000 distinct CDR3 sequences, roughly 20% of them present only once. Here the sequenced sample was peripheral blood mononuclear cells (PBMCs), taken when the disease was refractory, from a patient treated with antithyroid drugs. The receptors stem from a female donor with Graves disease.

This clonotype was seen repeatedly, ten times or more. This rearrangement joins TRBV28 to TRBJ1-1; D call uncertain. Germline lookup yields CDR1 MDHEN and CDR2 SYDVKM. The CDR3 totals 14 residues. V gave up 2 bases and J gave up 1 base, with 8 bases separating them. In DNA, the CDR3 is TGTGCCAGCAGTTTAACTCTCGGGAACACTGAAGCTTTCTTT. Translating gives CASSLTLGNTEAFF.

This clonotype was observed a few times. The chain couples TRBV28 to TRBJ1-5; possibly TRBD1 for D (6 bases). The CDR3 is 14 amino acids. CDR1 is MDHEN and CDR2 is SYDVKM in the germline V gene. V shed 4 bases and J shed 6 bases, with 13 bases lying between them. In DNA form, the CDR3 reads TGTGCCAGCAGTTATGGACAGTCACCTCAGCCCCAGCATTTT. Encoded protein: CASSYGQSPQPQHF.

Ten or more counts support this clonotype. This sequence joins TRBV28 and TRBJ1-5, with no clear D. The V gene's germline CDR1 is MDHEN and CDR2 SYDVKM. Trimming shortened V by 5 bases and J by 4 bases, and 12 bases separated the two germline ends. CDR3 length: 14 residues. The CDR3 reads CASSSGTRNQPQHF. In DNA, the CDR3 is TGTGCCAGCAGTAGCGGAACACGTAATCAGCCCCAGCATTTT.

This clonotype was counted a single time. A much larger clone differs from this one at a single base, so this may be a read error. The J gene is TRBJ2-5, the V gene TRBV5-8; 10 bases match TRBD2. The CDR3 has 14 amino acids. Germline CDR1 and CDR2: SGHTS and YDEGEE. The trim removed 3 bases at V and 9 bases at J, leaving 8 bases unmatched. The CDR3 DNA follows: TGTGCCAGCAGCTATGGACTAGCGGTGGAGGCCCAGTACTTC. It specifies CASSYGLAVEAQYF.

The CDR3 bases are TGTGCCAGCAGCCACTACAGGGGGGAGCTGTTTTTT. Its protein is CASSHYRGELFF. J is TRBJ2-2 and V is TRBV6-1, with D perhaps matching TRBD1 (5 bases). Trimming removed 6 bases at V and 8 bases at J, with 10 bases between. The CDR3 has 12 residues. Germline CDR1 is MNHNS and CDR2 is SASEGT.

Only a few counts were recorded for this clonotype. The chain combines TRBV28 with TRBJ1-6; the D is unclear. The ends were cut back, 5 bases at V and 6 bases at J, with 14 bases in the middle. In germline, CDR1 is MDHEN, CDR2 SYDVKM. The CDR3 is made up of 15 amino acids. CDR3 in DNA: TGTGCCAGCAGTCCGTTTCAGATAGTTAATTCACCCCTCCACTTT. It yields the protein CASSPFQIVNSPLHF. The full variable domain, with the rest looked up from reference TRBV28 and TRBJ1-6, is DVKVTQSSRYLVKRTGEKVFLECVQDMDHENMFWYRQDPGLGLRLIYFSYDVKMKEKGDIPEGYSVSREKKERFSLILESASTNQTSMYLCASSPFQIVNSPLHFGNGTRLTVT.

This clonotype was detected ten times or more. The V gene is TRBV7-9, the J gene TRBJ2-5; D ambiguous. The CDR3 consists of 13 residues. The germline CDR1 and CDR2 sequences are SEHNR and FQNEAQ (reference sequence). Trimming stripped 6 bases from V and 1 base from J, with 9 bases between. The CDR3: CASSPTLQETQYF. In DNA, the CDR3 is TGTGCCAGCAGTCCCACCCTCCAAGAGACCCAGTACTTC.

This clonotype was recorded a few times. The gene calls are TRBV7-9 and TRBJ2-2; TRBD2 might be the D (7 bases). The CDR3 has 16 amino acids. Per the germline V gene, CDR1 is SEHNR and CDR2 is FQNEAQ (reference sequence). V was cut by 7 bases and J by 3 bases, with 18 bases left in between. CDR3 DNA: TGTGCCAGCAATCCACTCGGGGGGCCGGACACCGGGGAGCTGTTTTTT. This gives the protein CASNPLGGPDTGELFF.

This clonotype was detected ten times or more. This rearrangement joins TRBV24-1 to TRBJ2-2; no firm D call. V gave up 4 bases and J gave up 6 bases, with 5 bases separating them. CDR1 is KGHDR, CDR2 SFDVKD, per germline. The CDR3 contains 12 residues. CDR3 residues: CATSEGSGELFF. DNA of the CDR3: TGTGCCACCAGTGAGGGTTCCGGGGAGCTGTTTTTT.

In its sample, this clonotype was seen many times. The CDR3 protein is CASSPPWSSYEQYF. For the CDR3, the DNA is TGTGCCAGCAGTCCCCCCTGGAGCTCCTACGAGCAGTACTTC. This chain connects TRBV12-3 or TRBV12-4 to TRBJ2-7; D remains ambiguous. V gave up 5 bases and J gave up 0 bases, with 11 bases separating them. The CDR3 is 14 amino acids.

This clonotype showed up many times. The chain recombines TRBV12-3 or TRBV12-4 with TRBJ2-5; 8 positions agree with TRBD1. The CDR3 covers 13 residues. The ends lost 7 bases at V and 7 bases at J; junction bases unmatched: 8. CDR3 coding DNA: TGTGCCAGCAACCACAGGGGGGCCGGGACCCAGTACTTC. The encoded protein is CASNHRGAGTQYF.

This chain joins TRBV29-1 and TRBJ2-2, with 7 bases lining up with TRBD1. CDR3 size: 15 residues. Germline assignment: CDR1 SQVTM and CDR2 ANQGSEA. J was trimmed by 5 bases and V by 7 bases; bases with no gene match: 13. CDR3 sequence (DNA): TGCAGCGCCGGGGACAGCGAGTCCTCTACCGGGGAGCTGTTTTTT. Its protein product is CSAGDSESSTGELFF.

This clonotype was seen a handful of times. The chain carries TRBV29-1 and TRBJ1-4; unclear D gene. V dropped 5 bases and J dropped 4 bases, with 5 bases sitting between them. Germline CDR1 and CDR2: SQVTM and ANQGSEA. This CDR3 region has 11 residues. The CDR3 nucleotides read TGCAGCGTTTTCCATAATGAAAAACTGTTTTTT. Amino acids: CSVFHNEKLFF. Complete variable domain (other parts from reference TRBV29-1 and TRBJ1-4): SAVISQKPSRDICQRGTSLTIQCQVDSQVTMMFWYRQQPGQSLTLIATANQGSEATYESGFVIDKFPISRPNLTFSTLTVSNMSPEDSSIYLCSVFHNEKLFFGSGTQLSVL.

This clonotype was counted many times. The V gene is TRBV28, the J gene TRBJ2-7; D may be TRBD2 (5 bases). Trimming pared 5 bases from V and 2 bases from J, leaving 19 bases between. CDR3 length: 16 amino acids. Per the germline V gene, CDR1 is MDHEN and CDR2 is SYDVKM. The chain's CDR3 is CASSPQGRLSAYEQYF. Written as DNA, the CDR3 is TGTGCCAGCAGTCCCCAAGGTCGACTATCTGCCTACGAGCAGTACTTC.

This clonotype was picked up many times. The chain employs TRBV6-2 or TRBV6-3 and TRBJ2-7; D is unresolved. Germline-derived CDR1 and CDR2 are MNHEY and SVGEGT. The length of the CDR3 is 13 residues. V lost 2 bases and J 2 bases, leaving 7 bases between the germline ends. The CDR3 DNA reads TGTGCCAGCAGTTACCTTGGCACCTACGAGCAGTACTTC. Translating gives CASSYLGTYEQYF.

This clonotype was counted at least ten times. This rearrangement joins TRBV29-1 to TRBJ2-7; D possibly corresponds to TRBD2 (6 bases). The ends were cut back, 2 bases at V and 6 bases at J, with 14 bases in the middle. The CDR3 is 13 residues long. The germline V gene has CDR1 SQVTM and CDR2 ANQGSEA. The CDR3 nucleotides are TGCAGCGTTGAATTAGACCCGGGGGTCGAGCAGTACTTC. It translates to CSVELDPGVEQYF.

This clonotype occurred many times. This chain connects TRBV20-1 to TRBJ1-4; perhaps TRBD1 as D (6 bases). The CDR3 runs 13 residues. The germline V and J ends were trimmed by 2 bases and 8 bases, with 12 bases remaining between them. Per the germline V gene, CDR1 is DFQATT and CDR2 is SNEGSKA (reference sequence). CDR3 protein: CSARQGIGEKLFF. In DNA, the CDR3 is TGCAGTGCTAGACAGGGGATAGGGGAAAAACTGTTTTTT.

The V call is TRBV20-1, the J call TRBJ2-3; D is uncertain. The V end lost 6 bases, the J end lost 0 bases, and 7 bases lay between the germline ends. Per germline, CDR1 DFQATT and CDR2 SNEGSKA (reference sequence). CDR3 length: 12 amino acids. CDR3 residues: CSARSSTDTQYF. The CDR3 DNA reads as TGCAGTGCAAGGTCCAGCACAGATACGCAGTATTTT.

The CDR3: CSARAAGQGLYGYTF. In DNA form, the CDR3 reads TGCAGTGCTAGAGCCGCCGGACAGGGATTGTATGGCTACACCTTC. This chain connects TRBV20-1 to TRBJ1-2; TRBD1 matches at 8 bases. There are 15 residues in the CDR3. Germline values: CDR1 DFQATT, CDR2 SNEGSKA (reference sequence). The V segment lost 1 base and the J segment 5 bases; nucleotides outside the gene matches: 9.

This clonotype showed up many times. The rearrangement joins TRBV12-3 or TRBV12-4 to TRBJ1-2; TRBD1 might be the D (5 bases). With 10 bases removed from V and 4 bases from J, the gap between germline ends came to 19 bases. The CDR3 length is 14 residues. The CDR3 reads CATRWSGGFYGYTF. The CDR3 DNA is TGTGCCACCAGGTGGTCGGGGGGTTTCTATGGCTACACCTTC.

The chain employs TRBV18 and TRBJ2-4; TRBD1 agrees at 9 bases. Looked up from germline, CDR1 is KGHSH and CDR2 is LQKENI. V shed 4 bases and J 0 bases; nucleotides not matched to a gene: 4. The CDR3 length is 16 residues. DNA of the CDR3: TGTGCCAGCTCACTTGGGACAGGGATAGCCAAAAACATTCAGTACTTC. It is translated as CASSLGTGIAKNIQYF.

This clonotype appeared many times. The chain combines TRBV2 with TRBJ2-2, with D unresolved. V lost 6 bases and J lost 9, with 11 bases in between. Germline CDR1 and CDR2: SNHLY and FYNNEI. This CDR3 is 12 amino acids long. For the CDR3, the DNA is TGTGCCAGCAGAGTAGGTTTGCGGGAGCTGTTTTTT. Protein product: CASRVGLRELFF.

This rearrangement joins TRBV19 to TRBJ2-7; 9 bases agree with TRBD1. V lost 9 bases to trimming and J lost 1 base; unmatched junction nucleotides: 10. This CDR3 is built from 15 residues. Germline V lookup: CDR1 LNHDA, CDR2 SQIVND (reference sequence). CDR3 sequence: CASRPSGTGSYEQYF. CDR3 sequence (DNA): TGTGCCAGCCGACCTTCCGGGACAGGGTCCTACGAGCAGTACTTC.